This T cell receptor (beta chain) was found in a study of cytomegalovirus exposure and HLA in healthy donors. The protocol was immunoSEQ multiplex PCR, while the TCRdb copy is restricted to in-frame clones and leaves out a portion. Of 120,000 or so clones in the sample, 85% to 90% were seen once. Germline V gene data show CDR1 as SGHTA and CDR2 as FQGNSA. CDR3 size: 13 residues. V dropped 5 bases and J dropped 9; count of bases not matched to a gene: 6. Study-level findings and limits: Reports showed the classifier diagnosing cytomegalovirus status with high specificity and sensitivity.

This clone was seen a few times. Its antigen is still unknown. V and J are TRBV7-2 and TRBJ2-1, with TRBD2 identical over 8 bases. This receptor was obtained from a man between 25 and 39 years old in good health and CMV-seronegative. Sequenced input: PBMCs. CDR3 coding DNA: TGTGCCAGCAGCCCCAGACTAGCGAGTGAGCAGTTCTTC. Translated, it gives CASSPRLASEQFF.